This is a list of T cell receptor beta chains from one sample in a study of blood T cell repertoires in COVID-19. Measured with immunoSEQ multiplex PCR; TCRdb has only the in-frame clones, and not every one. Of tens of thousands of clones in the sample, 85% were seen once. Sequenced: peripheral blood. The origin of the receptors is a human donor in a cohort sampled during active COVID-19. CDR3s include the opening cysteine and the closing phenylalanine or tryptophan. D genes are given only for firm matches. Size tells how often a clone was seen (once, few, many) or the class of an expanded clone, and some rows leave it out.

V gene	CDR3 length	D gene	J gene	clone size	CDR3 protein	CDR3 DNA
TRBV11-2	16	TRBD2	TRBJ2-1	once	CASSSTSGGSYNEQFF	TGTGCCAGCAGCTCGACTAGCGGGGGGAGCTACAATGAGCAGTTCTTC
TRBV19	13	-	TRBJ2-7	-	CASSIRETYEQYF	TGTGCCAGTAGTATCAGGGAAACCTACGAGCAGTACTTC
TRBV18	13	-	TRBJ1-4	-	CASSRGTNEKLFF	TGTGCCAGCTCACGCGGCACTAATGAAAAACTGTTTTTT
TRBV5-1	16	-	TRBJ1-4	-	CASSLTKQGDGEKLFF	TGCGCCAGCAGCTTAACCAAACAGGGCGACGGGGAAAAACTGTTTTTT
TRBV19	17	-	TRBJ1-2	-	CASSIMRRGNANYGYTF	TGTGCCAGTAGTATAATGAGGAGAGGGAACGCTAACTATGGCTACACCTTC
TRBV3-1/TRBV3-2	14	-	TRBJ1-5	few	CASSAGNRDQPQHF	TGTGCCAGCAGCGCAGGGAATAGGGATCAGCCCCAGCATTTT
TRBV7-9	15	TRBD2	TRBJ2-2	-	CASSRTSGGSGELFF	TGTGCCAGCAGCAGGACTAGCGGGGGGTCCGGGGAGCTGTTTTTT
TRBV6-5	13	-	TRBJ2-7	-	CASRTPSLSEQYF	TGTGCCAGCAGAACCCCGAGCCTTTCCGAGCAGTACTTC
TRBV12-3/TRBV12-4	13	TRBD2	TRBJ2-3	-	CASTWTRADTQYF	TGTGCCAGCACCTGGACTAGAGCAGATACGCAGTATTTT
TRBV3-1/TRBV3-2	15	-	TRBJ1-1	-	CASSQEVGENTEAFF	TGTGCCAGCAGCCAAGAAGTCGGGGAAAACACTGAAGCTTTCTTT
TRBV10-3	13	-	TRBJ1-1	-	CATSVGGAFEAFF	TGTGCCACCTCAGTGGGGGGAGCCTTTGAAGCTTTCTTT
TRBV3-1/TRBV3-2	15	-	TRBJ2-5	-	CASSQDSRLEETQYF	TGTGCCAGCAGCCAAGATAGCCGGCTAGAAGAGACCCAGTACTTC
TRBV6-5	15	TRBD1	TRBJ2-7	once	CASSPDRGSSYEQYF	TGTGCCAGCAGTCCCGACAGGGGGAGCTCCTACGAGCAGTACTTC
TRBV28	14	TRBD1	TRBJ1-2	-	CASRAGGADYGYTF	TGTGCCAGCAGAGCAGGGGGCGCCGACTATGGCTACACCTTC
TRBV7-2	14	TRBD1	TRBJ1-2	-	CASSLNLDRNGYTF	TGTGCCAGCAGCTTAAATTTGGACAGGAATGGCTACACCTTC
TRBV18	13	-	TRBJ2-3	-	CASSPDRTDTQYF	TGTGCCAGCTCACCCGACAGGACAGATACGCAGTATTTT
TRBV12-5	15	-	TRBJ2-3	-	CASGLGTPITDTQYF	TGTGCTAGTGGTTTGGGGACACCGATCACAGATACGCAGTATTTT
TRBV18	14	-	TRBJ2-2	-	CASYASGFTGELFF	TGTGCCAGCTACGCGTCGGGGTTCACCGGGGAGCTGTTTTTT
TRBV29-1	15	-	TRBJ2-3	-	CSVEVGGVGTDTQYF	TGCAGCGTTGAAGTGGGCGGGGTTGGCACAGATACGCAGTATTTT
TRBV6-6	10	-	TRBJ2-5	-	CASGLETQYF	TGTGCCAGCGGGCTAGAGACCCAGTACTTC
TRBV6-2/TRBV6-3	16	TRBD1	TRBJ2-2	-	CASSYGDRANTGELFF	TGTGCCAGCAGTTATGGCGACAGGGCGAACACCGGGGAGCTGTTTTTT
TRBV9	20	-	TRBJ2-7	-	CASSSHRGRGPLCPSYEQYF	TGTGCCAGCAGCTCCCACAGGGGGAGGGGACCGCTCTGTCCCTCCTACGAGCAGTACTTC
TRBV2	13	TRBD1	TRBJ2-7	-	CASRGQGPYEQYF	TGTGCCAGCAGGGGACAGGGGCCCTACGAGCAGTACTTC
TRBV9	15	-	TRBJ2-5	-	CASSGGAGIQETQYF	TGTGCCAGCAGCGGAGGAGCGGGTATTCAAGAGACCCAGTACTTC
TRBV10-3	14	TRBD1	TRBJ1-6	-	CAVSDRVYNSPLHF	TGTGCCGTTTCTGACAGGGTCTATAATTCACCCCTCCACTTT
TRBV19	16	-	TRBJ2-1	-	CATSDGRILTYNEQFF	TGTGCCACGTCTGACGGGAGAATACTTACTTACAATGAGCAGTTCTTC
TRBV10-3	14	-	TRBJ2-7	-	CAISDPTQSYEQYF	TGTGCCATCAGTGATCCGACACAGTCCTACGAGCAGTACTTC
TRBV9	15	TRBD1	TRBJ2-2	once	CASTSGTGVVGELFF	TGTGCCAGCACCTCCGGGACAGGGGTGGTCGGGGAGCTGTTTTTT
TRBV6-4	13	-	TRBJ2-1	-	CASSDGAVDEQFF	TGTGCCAGCAGTGATGGGGCGGTGGATGAGCAGTTCTTC